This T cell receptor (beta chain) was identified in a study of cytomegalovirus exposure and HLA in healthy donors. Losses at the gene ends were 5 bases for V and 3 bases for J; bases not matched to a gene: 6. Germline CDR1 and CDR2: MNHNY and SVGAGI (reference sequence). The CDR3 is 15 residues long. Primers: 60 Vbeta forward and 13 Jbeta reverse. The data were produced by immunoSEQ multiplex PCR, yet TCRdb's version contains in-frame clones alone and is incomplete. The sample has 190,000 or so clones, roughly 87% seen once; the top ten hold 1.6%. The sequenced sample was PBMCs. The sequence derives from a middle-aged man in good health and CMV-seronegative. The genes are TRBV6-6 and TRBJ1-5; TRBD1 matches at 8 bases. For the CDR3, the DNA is TGTGCCAGCAGTCATGGGACAGGCGTCAATCAGCCCCAGCATTTT. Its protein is CASSHGTGVNQPQHF.